A single sample is the source of the 18 T cell receptor beta chains below, sequenced in a study of shared clonotypes between healthy human individuals. Clones were read by immunoSEQ multiplex PCR, and TCRdb kept only the in-frame ones, dropping some. The sample includes roughly 2.2 million clones, 93% seen only once; the top ten take about 0.37%. The sample taken for sequencing was naive CD4+ T cells from PBMCs. Subset defined: CD45RA+ positively selected. The receptors shown here come from a man aged 18 to 30 in good health. Some clones in this sample may be carry-over from other donors' samples.

A note on this clone: Additional DNA sequences in this sample encode the identical CDR3. CDR3: CASSLGGQINQPQHF. CDR3 bases: TGTGCCAGCAGCTTGGGGGGACAGATAAATCAGCCCCAGCATTTT. The chain is built from TRBV5-4 and TRBJ1-5; 7 bases line up with TRBD1. The V gene end was trimmed by 0 bases and the J gene end by 4 bases; junction bases not matched to a gene: 4. The CDR3 contains 15 residues. Germline V CDR1 and CDR2: SGHNT, YYREEE (reference sequence).

V and J are TRBV5-4 and TRBJ2-2; the match to TRBD2 covers 8 bases. The length of the CDR3 is 15 residues. The V segment lost 4 bases and the J segment 4 bases; nucleotides outside the gene matches: 6. Germline CDR1 SGHNT, CDR2 YYREEE (reference sequence). CDR3 nucleotide sequence: TGTGCCAGCAGCCAGAGCGGGAGAATCACCGGGGAGCTGTTTTTT. Amino acids: CASSQSGRITGELFF.

The chain couples TRBV7-2 to TRBJ1-5, with D unresolved. The V end lost 3 bases, the J end lost 3 bases, and 12 bases lay between the germline ends. Germline loops: CDR1 SGHTA, CDR2 FQGNSA. The CDR3 is 15 residues long. CDR3 sequence: CASSFYGSINQPQHF. CDR3 nucleotide sequence: TGTGCCAGCAGCTTTTACGGGTCTATCAATCAGCCCCAGCATTTT.

This chain uses TRBV7-2 with TRBJ1-5, with D perhaps TRBD1 (5 bases). V was pared by 4 bases and J by 0 bases, with 13 bases between. Germline CDR1 and CDR2: SGHTA and FQGNSA. The CDR3 loop spans 16 amino acids. CDR3 coding DNA: TGTGCCAGCAGCTCTGGGACCGCATATAGCAATCAGCCCCAGCATTTT. This encodes CASSSGTAYSNQPQHF.

This clone was picked up a small number of times. The rearrangement links TRBV7-2 to TRBJ1-5, with 7 bases lining up with TRBD1. Germline values: CDR1 SGHTA, CDR2 FQGNSA. Trimming cost V 3 bases and J 3 bases; bases outside gene matches: 5. The CDR3 has 15 amino acids. CDR3 nucleotides: TGTGCCAGCAGCTTGGGGGACAGCACCAATCAGCCCCAGCATTTT. It is translated as CASSLGDSTNQPQHF. Looking up the rest from reference TRBV7-2 and TRBJ1-5 gives the full variable domain: GAGVSQSPSNKVTEKGKDVELRCDPISGHTALYWYRQSLGQGLEFLIYFQGNSAPDKSGLPSDRFSAERTGGSVSTLTIQRTQQEDSAVYLCASSLGDSTNQPQHFGDGTRLSIL.

The CDR3 protein is CASSWGQGEAFF. The DNA for the CDR3 is TGCGCCAGCAGCTGGGGACAGGGAGAAGCTTTCTTT. The V call is TRBV5-1, the J call TRBJ1-1; 9 positions agree with TRBD1. Trimming at V came to 3 bases and at J to 8 bases, leaving 2 bases not matched to a gene. The CDR3 contains 12 residues. Looked up from germline, CDR1 is SGHRS and CDR2 is YFSETQ.

The chain recombines TRBV6-6 with TRBJ2-1; D is perhaps TRBD1 (7 bases). Trimming removed 10 bases at V and 3 bases at J, with 16 bases between. The CDR3 runs to 14 residues. Germline V gene lookup returns CDR1 MNHNY and CDR2 SVGAGI (reference sequence). The CDR3 DNA reads TGTGCCATTCGGGACAGCGGGCACTACAATGAGCAGTTCTTC. Amino acids: CAIRDSGHYNEQFF.

In this sample, this clone turned up a few times. The chain recombines TRBV28 with TRBJ1-1; D is unresolved. CDR1 is MDHEN, CDR2 SYDVKM, per germline. The length of the CDR3 is 13 residues. Trimming took 6 bases from V and 4 from J, leaving 12 bases between them. In DNA, the CDR3 is TGTGCCAGCAGAAGCGGACGGGGCACTGAAGCTTTCTTT. Its protein is CASRSGRGTEAFF.

The rearrangement links TRBV28 to TRBJ2-7; TRBD2 might be the D (6 bases). The V gene lost 5 bases and the J gene lost 7 bases, with 21 bases spanning the gap. This CDR3 contains 15 residues. Looked up from germline, CDR1 is MDHEN and CDR2 is SYDVKM. DNA for the CDR3: TGTGCCAGCAGTCCTACGACCCGGGACGCGGGGGAGCAGTACTTC. This encodes CASSPTTRDAGEQYF.

V and J are TRBV7-2 and TRBJ2-5; D is perhaps TRBD2 (6 bases). The CDR3 runs 13 residues. Trimming left V 4 bases short and J 3 bases short, with 9 bases between. Germline CDR1 SGHTA, CDR2 FQGNSA. In nucleotides, the CDR3 is TGTGCCAGCAGCTCCGCTAGCGAAGAGACCCAGTACTTC. It specifies CASSSASEETQYF.

V is TRBV28 and J is TRBJ2-1; 10 bases are a match to TRBD1. CDR1 is MDHEN and CDR2 is SYDVKM in the germline V gene. The junction had 6 bases not matched to a gene; V was cut back by 7 bases and J by 3 bases. This CDR3 has 15 residues. CDR3 bases: TGTGCCAGCAAGCGACAGGGGGCCGACTACAATGAGCAGTTCTTC. It codes for CASKRQGADYNEQFF. The entire variable domain, with the rest obtained from reference TRBV28 and TRBJ2-1, is as follows: DVKVTQSSRYLVKRTGEKVFLECVQDMDHENMFWYRQDPGLGLRLIYFSYDVKMKEKGDIPEGYSVSREKKERFSLILESASTNQTSMYLCASKRQGADYNEQFFGPGTRLTVL.

The rearrangement links TRBV28 to TRBJ2-3, with 7 bases lining up with TRBD2. CDR3 size: 18 residues. Germline CDR1 MDHEN, CDR2 SYDVKM. Trimming took 2 bases from V and 3 from J; bases not matched to a gene: 14. CDR3 in amino acids: CASSLRIGRRESTDTQYF. The CDR3 DNA reads TGTGCCAGCAGTTTACGCATCGGGAGGCGGGAGAGTACAGATACGCAGTATTTT.

The CDR3 region is CASSGLAGGPDTQYF. Here the CDR3 DNA reads TGTGCCAGCAGCGGACTAGCGGGAGGGCCAGATACGCAGTATTTT. The chain employs TRBV9 and TRBJ2-3, with TRBD2 matching over 14 bases. V lost 3 bases, J lost 4 bases, and 1 base stayed unmatched. This CDR3 is built from 15 residues. Germline V gene data show CDR1 as SGDLS and CDR2 as YYNGEE.

For this clone: This same CDR3 is encoded by further DNA sequences in the sample. The CDR3 reads CASSVSSGGTDTQYF. DNA for the CDR3: TGTGCCAGCAGCGTTTCTAGCGGAGGCACAGATACGCAGTATTTT. This chain uses TRBV9 with TRBJ2-3, with 7 bases that match TRBD2. In germline, CDR1 is SGDLS, CDR2 YYNGEE. The ends lost 2 bases at V and 1 base at J; junction bases unmatched: 4. This CDR3 has 15 amino acids.

This chain's CDR3 is CSVSQGTYEQYF. The CDR3 DNA is TGCAGCGTTTCTCAGGGTACCTACGAGCAGTACTTC. This sequence joins TRBV29-1 and TRBJ2-5, with TRBD1 as a possible D gene (5 bases). Near its end, the DNA agrees better with TRBJ2-7, so the J call may be wrong. CDR1 SQVTM and CDR2 ANQGSEA come from the germline V gene. The CDR3 is made up of 12 amino acids.

The gene calls are TRBV15 and TRBJ2-1; 10 nucleotides match TRBD2. The junction had 9 bases not matched to a gene; V was cut back by 0 bases and J by 1 base. This CDR3 is built from 19 residues. CDR1 and CDR2 from the germline V gene are LNHNV and YYDKDF (reference sequence). The CDR3 spells CATSRDRASGSRSYNEQFF. In nucleotides, the CDR3 is TGTGCCACCAGCAGAGATCGTGCTAGCGGGAGTAGGTCCTACAATGAGCAGTTCTTC.

This clone is a singleton in its sample. The rearrangement links TRBV6-5 to TRBJ1-5, with D tentatively TRBD1 (5 bases). Germline assignment: CDR1 MNHEY and CDR2 SVGAGI. The V end lost 5 bases, the J end lost 5 bases, and 16 bases lay between the germline ends. This CDR3 has 15 amino acids. The CDR3 spells CASSTSGATHQPQHF. In DNA, the CDR3 is TGTGCCAGCAGTACCTCCGGGGCTACCCATCAGCCCCAGCATTTT.

The chain is built from TRBV27 and TRBJ2-3; no clear D gene. This CDR3 region has 12 residues. Germline V gives CDR1 MNHEY, CDR2 SMNVEV (reference sequence). V was pared by 6 bases and J by 0 bases, with 4 bases between. The CDR3 DNA reads as TGTGCCAGCAGAACTAGCACAGATACGCAGTATTTT. This encodes CASRTSTDTQYF.